The T cell receptor beta chain described here comes from a study of lymphopenia after photon versus proton radiotherapy. General study points: After the lymphocyte nadir, photon-treated repertoires showed oligoclonal expansion, especially of CD8+ Temra cells. Proton therapy kept repertoires fairly stable, unlike photons, which gained effector/memory cells.

With regard to this clone: The antigen is undetermined.

Method: immunoSEQ multiplex PCR; TCRdb's copy keeps in-frame clones and lacks some. The sample carries 150,000 or so clones, about nine tenths recorded once. The sequencing used peripheral blood, collected from a patient treated with photon-based radiotherapy. This TCR was sampled from a man aged 45-60 years with gastric cancer.

CDR3 sequence (DNA): TGTGCCAGCAGCTTAACTGCAGGGATCTATGGCTACACCTTC. Protein sequence: CASSLTAGIYGYTF. V gene TRBV7-9 combines with J gene TRBJ1-2, with D possibly matching TRBD1 (5 bases). CDR1 is SEHNR and CDR2 is FQNEAQ in the germline V gene (reference sequence). The CDR3 contains 14 residues. The V end was cut by 2 bases, the J end by 4 bases, with 11 bases between.